These 25 T cell receptor beta chains were sequenced from one sample in a study of control samples from healthy donors and cancer patients. The method was immunoSEQ multiplex PCR; TCRdb's version includes in-frame clones alone and lacks a portion of them. The sample yields some 140,000 clones, roughly 92% seen once. Sequenced: blood. These TCRs come from a man younger than 45 in good health.

The chain recombines TRBV5-5 with TRBJ2-1; 11 bases fit TRBD2. Germline V gene sequence: CDR1 SGHKS, CDR2 YYEKEE (reference sequence). V was pared by 2 bases and J by 8 bases, with 6 bases of the junction left unmatched. The CDR3 contains 15 residues. The CDR3, as DNA: TGTGCCAGCAGCTTAAGTCTAGCGGGAGGCGATGAGCAGTTCTTC. It is translated as CASSLSLAGGDEQFF.

The chain uses TRBV7-8 and TRBJ2-3; 13 nucleotides line up with TRBD2. Germline V gene sequence: CDR1 SGHVS, CDR2 FQNEAQ. V was clipped by 5 bases and J by 5 bases; unmatched bases: 10. This CDR3 region has 17 residues. This CDR3 reads CASSRGGTSGKVDTQYF. The DNA for the CDR3 is TGTGCCAGCAGCCGAGGAGGGACTAGCGGGAAAGTAGATACGCAGTATTTT.

The CDR3 DNA follows: TGTGCCAGCAGCCAAGAAAACAGGGGAAAATGGGGCTACACCTTC. It is translated as CASSQENRGKWGYTF. The chain has TRBV3-1 (or the pseudogene TRBV3-2) and TRBJ1-2; TRBD1 aligns across 7 bases. This CDR3 contains 15 residues. V gave up 0 bases and J gave up 8 bases; unmatched junction bases: 9. Germline values: CDR1 LGHDT, CDR2 YNNKEL (reference sequence).

V is TRBV14 and J is TRBJ1-1, with no clear D. The length of the CDR3 is 14 residues. Trimming removed 0 bases at V and 1 base at J, with 6 bases between. Germline CDR1 is SGHDN and CDR2 is FVKESK. The CDR3 region is CASSQDAGNTEAFF. The CDR3, as DNA: TGTGCCAGCAGCCAAGATGCCGGGAACACTGAAGCTTTCTTT.

The chain couples TRBV6-2 or TRBV6-3 to TRBJ2-2; 14 bases are a match to TRBD2. The ends lost 5 bases at V and 7 bases at J; junction bases unmatched: 6. This CDR3 contains 16 residues. Germline CDR1 MNHEY, CDR2 SVGEGT. The CDR3: CASSSLGLAGDGELFF. The CDR3 nucleotides are TGTGCCAGCAGTAGCCTGGGACTAGCGGGAGACGGGGAGCTGTTTTTT.

This chain joins TRBV11-3 and TRBJ1-1, with D possibly matching TRBD1 (6 bases). The CDR3 has 14 residues. Germline CDR1 is SGHNT and CDR2 is YENEEA. Trimming cost V 5 bases and J 6 bases, with 16 bases left between them. CDR3 amino acids: CASSPEGGRAEAFF. CDR3 DNA: TGTGCCAGCAGCCCCGAAGGGGGTCGGGCTGAAGCTTTCTTT. The full variable domain, with the rest looked up from reference TRBV11-3 and TRBJ1-1, is EAGVVQSPRYKIIEKKQPVAFWCNPISGHNTLYWYLQNLGQGPELLIRYENEEAVDDSQLPKDRFSAERLKGVDSTLKIQPAELGDSAVYLCASSPEGGRAEAFFGQGTRLTVV.

This clone was seen a handful of times. This sequence joins TRBV27 and TRBJ1-4; D call uncertain. Per the germline V gene, CDR1 is MNHEY and CDR2 is SMNVEV (reference sequence). Trimming left V 4 bases short and J 5 bases short, with 11 bases between. The length of the CDR3 is 14 residues. This CDR3 is CASSYGGRNEKLFF. The CDR3 bases are TGTGCCAGCAGTTATGGTGGCAGGAATGAAAAACTGTTTTTT. The full variable domain, in which reference TRBV27 and TRBJ1-4 provide the parts outside the CDR3, is EAQVTQNPRYLITVTGKKLTVTCSQNMNHEYMSWYRQDPGLGLRQIYYSMNVEVTDKGDVPEGYKVSRKEKRNFPLILESPSPNQTSLYFCASSYGGRNEKLFFGSGTQLSVL.

The chain has TRBV9 and TRBJ2-5; TRBD2 matches 7 bases. CDR3 length equals 15 residues. Germline lookup yields CDR1 SGDLS and CDR2 YYNGEE. Trimming at V came to 2 bases and at J to 2 bases, leaving 6 bases not matched to a gene. The CDR3 protein is CASSVLSGIQETQYF. CDR3 nucleotide sequence: TGTGCCAGCAGCGTTCTAAGCGGGATACAAGAGACCCAGTACTTC. The full variable domain, its missing parts supplied by reference TRBV9 and TRBJ2-5, is DSGVTQTPKHLITATGQRVTLRCSPRSGDLSVYWYQQSLDQGLQFLIQYYNGEERAKGNILERFSAQQFPDLHSELNLSSLELGDSALYFCASSVLSGIQETQYFGPGTRLLVL.

V and J are TRBV24-1 and TRBJ1-5, with 7 bases lining up with TRBD1. The junction had 4 bases not matched to a gene; V was cut back by 4 bases and J by 2 bases. This CDR3 region has 15 residues. Germline lookup yields CDR1 KGHDR and CDR2 SFDVKD. This chain's CDR3 is CATSETGFGNQPQHF. DNA for the CDR3: TGTGCCACCAGTGAGACAGGGTTTGGCAATCAGCCCCAGCATTTT.

This rearrangement joins TRBV4-2 to TRBJ2-3; 7 bases fit TRBD2. CDR1 is LGHNA, CDR2 YNFKEQ, per germline. Trimming at V came to 0 bases and at J to 7 bases, leaving 16 bases not matched to a gene. The CDR3 contains 18 residues. The CDR3 DNA follows: TGTGCCAGCAGCCAAGATCGGGGGAGCGAGCGGGGTTTTAATACGCAGTATTTT. Protein sequence: CASSQDRGSERGFNTQYF.

V is TRBV2 and J is TRBJ1-2; D is uncertain. The CDR3 is 13 amino acids. Germline V gene sequence: CDR1 SNHLY, CDR2 FYNNEI. V was shortened by 8 bases and J by 1 base, with 11 bases between the two germline ends. CDR3 DNA: TGTGCCAGCTCCGGCCGGCGTAACTATGGCTACACCTTC. Its translation: CASSGRRNYGYTF.

V gene TRBV5-1 combines with J gene TRBJ2-7; D is unclear. CDR1 SGHRS and CDR2 YFSETQ come from the germline V gene. This CDR3 has 13 residues. Trimming removed 6 bases from V and 5 bases from J, with 15 bases in between. The CDR3 loop reads CASTKGGGHEQYF. As DNA, the CDR3 is TGCGCCAGCACCAAGGGCGGTGGGCACGAGCAGTACTTC.

The J gene is TRBJ1-1, the V gene TRBV19; 9 bases match TRBD1. The CDR3 runs 17 residues. Germline CDR1 and CDR2: LNHDA and SQIVND (reference sequence). V was pared by 2 bases and J by 1 base, with 8 bases of the junction left unmatched. CDR3: CASSITGGFGGNTEAFF. The CDR3 nucleotides read TGTGCCAGTAGTATAACAGGGGGCTTTGGGGGGAACACTGAAGCTTTCTTT.

CDR3 DNA sequence: TGTGCCAGCAGCCCCGACAGTTACAATGAGCAGTTCTTC. Protein sequence: CASSPDSYNEQFF. This chain uses TRBV6-2 or TRBV6-3 with TRBJ2-1; D may be TRBD1 (5 bases). The CDR3 is made up of 13 amino acids. V was trimmed by 6 bases and J by 4 bases, leaving 10 bases between them. Per germline, CDR1 MNHEY and CDR2 SVGEGT.

The chain couples TRBV6-5 to TRBJ1-3; D perhaps matches TRBD1 (5 bases). The CDR3 consists of 14 residues. V lost 6 bases and J lost 1, with 10 bases in between. In germline, CDR1 is MNHEY, CDR2 SVGAGI. The CDR3, as DNA: TGTGCCAGCAGGCAGAGGGGATCTGGAAACACCATATATTTT. Protein: CASRQRGSGNTIYF.

The gene calls are TRBV19 and TRBJ2-7; unclear D gene. Germline V lookup: CDR1 LNHDA, CDR2 SQIVND (reference sequence). The length of the CDR3 is 13 residues. Between the trimmed V and J ends, which lost 4 bases and 0 bases, there was a span of 7 bases. The CDR3 sequence is CASSKDYSYEQYF. The CDR3 DNA reads TGTGCCAGTAGTAAGGATTACTCCTACGAGCAGTACTTC.

This chain uses TRBV2 with TRBJ2-1, with TRBD2 identical over 15 bases. The germline V gene has CDR1 SNHLY and CDR2 FYNNEI. V dropped 10 bases and J dropped 7; count of bases not matched to a gene: 8. The CDR3 extends over 15 amino acids. CDR3: CATVAGTSGRNEQFF. CDR3 DNA sequence: TGTGCCACCGTCGCCGGGACTAGCGGGAGGAATGAGCAGTTCTTC.

This clone is a singleton in its sample. This chain joins TRBV28 and TRBJ1-3, with D uncertain. Germline V gene data show CDR1 as MDHEN and CDR2 as SYDVKM. The CDR3 consists of 15 residues. V lost 6 bases to trimming and J lost 0 bases, with 12 bases between them. The CDR3 reads CASSSREISGNTIYF. The CDR3 DNA follows: TGTGCCAGCAGCTCGCGGGAAATCTCTGGAAACACCATATATTTT.

In this sample, this clone turned up once. The chain links TRBV11-3 to TRBJ2-3, with a tentative D call TRBD1 (6 bases). Trimming removed 0 bases at V and 5 bases at J, with 12 bases between. Germline values: CDR1 SGHNT, CDR2 YENEEA. The CDR3 is 15 residues long. The CDR3 coding sequence is TGTGCCAGCAGCTTAGAGGGGACACTAAAAGATACGCAGTATTTT. It specifies CASSLEGTLKDTQYF.

This clone was detected only once. The chain joins TRBV28 to TRBJ2-7, with D perhaps TRBD1 or TRBD2 (6 bases each). The germline V gene has CDR1 MDHEN and CDR2 SYDVKM. This CDR3 has 15 residues. V was clipped by 3 bases and J by 0 bases, with 12 bases between them. CDR3 DNA sequence: TGTGCCAGCAGTTTTGAGGGGGGTCTCTCCTACGAGCAGTACTTC. Translated, it gives CASSFEGGLSYEQYF.

CDR3 residues: CASSPPGPAAFF. The CDR3 DNA reads as TGTGCCAGCAGTCCCCCGGGACCCGCCGCTTTCTTT. This chain joins TRBV28 and TRBJ1-1; D possibly corresponds to TRBD1 (5 bases). Germline CDR1 and CDR2: MDHEN and SYDVKM. Deletions cut 5 bases from V and 11 bases from J, with 15 bases between. The CDR3 consists of 12 residues.

This clone was detected only once. The chain joins TRBV18 to TRBJ2-1; D gene uncertain. Germline lookup yields CDR1 KGHSH and CDR2 LQKENI. This CDR3 region has 11 residues. Trimming removed 6 bases at V and 10 bases at J, with 10 bases between. The CDR3 bases are TGTGCCAGCTCGCCGTTAGGGGAGCAGTTCTTC. It is translated as CASSPLGEQFF.

This clone is a singleton in its sample. The rearrangement uses TRBV6-2 or TRBV6-3 and TRBJ2-3; the D gene is possibly TRBD2 (7 bases). The CDR3 consists of 16 residues. CDR1 is MNHEY, CDR2 SVGEGT, per germline. The ends were cut back, 6 bases at V and 3 bases at J, with 19 bases in the middle. DNA of the CDR3: TGTGCCAGCAGCAGGGGAGCGGGGAGGACAACAGATACGCAGTATTTT. Translating it yields CASSRGAGRTTDTQYF.

This rearrangement joins TRBV30 to TRBJ1-3; no clear D gene. This CDR3 region has 14 residues. Germline loops: CDR1 GTSNPN, CDR2 SVGIG (reference sequence). V was clipped by 0 bases and J by 2 bases, with 8 bases between them. The CDR3 nucleotides are TGTGCCTGGAGTGTCGCCGTAACTGGAAACACCATATATTTT. Protein product: CAWSVAVTGNTIYF.

V is TRBV10-3 and J is TRBJ2-1; a possible D gene is TRBD2 (5 bases). There are 14 residues in the CDR3. Deletions cut 7 bases from V and 6 bases from J, with 16 bases between. Germline V gene data show CDR1 as ENHRY and CDR2 as SYGVKD. The CDR3 DNA reads TGTGCCATCAAGGCAGCGGAACCATTCAATGAGCAGTTCTTC. It encodes CAIKAAEPFNEQFF.